This TCR beta chain was captured by sequencing in a study of blood T cells in healthy people across ages. CDR3 length: 13 amino acids. V lost 5 bases, J lost 2 bases, and 4 bases lay in between. Germline V CDR1 and CDR2: SGHTA, FQGNSA. Using a J-beta primer mix together with a sample-barcoded 5' primer, a second PCR was run for roughly 6 to 11 cycles. Tagging of each cDNA molecule was performed by a template-switch adaptor with 12 random nucleotides. MiXCR, run by TCRdb on the 5' RACE reads, gives a single entry per CDR3 protein. The data contain roughly 700,000 distinct CDR3 sequences, around a quarter of them singletons. This same sample was also taken into another study, of T cells of mothers and their children.

The chain carries TRBV7-2 and TRBJ2-6; no clear D gene. Sequenced sample: blood. The TCR comes from a boy aged 10-17 years in good health. DNA for the CDR3: TGTGCCAGCAGCCGGCCTGGGGCCAACGTCCTGACTTTC. This codes for CASSRPGANVLTF.